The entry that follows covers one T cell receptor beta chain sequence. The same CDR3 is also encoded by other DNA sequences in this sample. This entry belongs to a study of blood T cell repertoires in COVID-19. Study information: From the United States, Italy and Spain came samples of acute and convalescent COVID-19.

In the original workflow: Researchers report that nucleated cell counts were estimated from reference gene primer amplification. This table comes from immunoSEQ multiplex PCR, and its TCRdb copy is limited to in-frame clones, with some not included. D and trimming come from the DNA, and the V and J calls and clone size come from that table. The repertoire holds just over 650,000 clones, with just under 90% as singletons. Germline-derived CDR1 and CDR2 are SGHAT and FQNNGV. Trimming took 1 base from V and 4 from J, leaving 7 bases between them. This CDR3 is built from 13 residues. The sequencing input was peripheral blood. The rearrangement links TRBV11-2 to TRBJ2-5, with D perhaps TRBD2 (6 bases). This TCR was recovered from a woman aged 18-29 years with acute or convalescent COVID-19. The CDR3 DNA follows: TGTGCCAGCAGCTTAGTCGGGGGAGAGACCCAGTACTTC. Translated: CASSLVGGETQYF.